These T cell receptor beta chains were read from a single sample in a study of blood T cells in healthy people across ages. TCRdb called the 5' RACE reads again in MiXCR, with one record for every CDR3 protein. The sample records more than 1 million distinct CDR3 sequences, less than 50% being singletons. The sequenced sample consisted of blood. Every receptor here comes from a woman aged 55-69 years in good health. The CDR3 runs from the conserved cysteine through the conserved F or W. Each record gives: D gene, V gene, clone size, J gene, CDR3 DNA, CDR3 protein. A D gene is named only where the DNA matches it firmly. Rows may omit the clone size; those that give it use once, few, many or a size class.

>TRBD2|TRBV6-1|few|TRBJ2-5
TGTGCCAGCAGTCTAGCGGGAGGTGGGGGCGATGAGCAGTACTTC
CASSLAGGGGDEQYF
>TRBD2|TRBV5-1|-|TRBJ2-3
TGCGCCAGCAGCTTGATAACGGCGGGAGGGTCAGATACGCAGTATTTT
CASSLITAGGSDTQYF
>-|TRBV29-1|few|TRBJ2-1
TGCAGCGTTGAAGATCAGTGGGGATGGTCCTACAATGAGCAGTTCTTC
CSVEDQWGWSYNEQFF
>-|TRBV10-3|few|TRBJ1-6
TGTGCCATCAGTGATAATTCACCCCTCCACTTT
CAISDNSPLHF
>TRBD2|TRBV24-1|-|TRBJ2-7
TGTGTCACCAGTGATTCTGGTGGCGGGAGGGCTCCCTACGAGCAGTACTTC
CVTSDSGGGRAPYEQYF
>-|TRBV2|-|TRBJ2-3
TGTGCCAGCAGTGACGGCGGCCTGATGGCAGATACGCAGTATTTT
CASSDGGLMADTQYF
>-|TRBV20-1|once|TRBJ2-7
TGCAGTGCTAGCCCTAAGGGACCCTATGACGAGCAGTACTTC
CSASPKGPYDEQYF
>-|TRBV2|-|TRBJ2-3
TGTGCCAGCAGTGAACAGGGTTCTAGCACAGATACGCAGTATTTT
CASSEQGSSTDTQYF
>-|TRBV4-1|-|TRBJ2-3
TGCGCCAGCAGCCAAGGCGCCGGGTTTGGTACAGATACGCAGTATTTT
CASSQGAGFGTDTQYF
>-|TRBV29-1|-|TRBJ1-2
TGCAGCGTTGAAGAAGCAGGGGTGGATGGCTACACCTTC
CSVEEAGVDGYTF
>TRBD1|TRBV7-2|-|TRBJ2-2
TGTGCCAGCAGCTCGTGGACAGGGCGGGCCGGGGAGCTGTTTTTT
CASSSWTGRAGELFF
>-|TRBV6-5|-|TRBJ2-5
TGTGCCAGCAGTTACGTTATTTCGGGGACCCAAGAGACCCAGTACTTC
CASSYVISGTQETQYF
>-|TRBV6-5|-|TRBJ1-1
TGCGCCAGCAGTTACATTACAGGGTCGGGCACTGAAGCTTTCTTT
CASSYITGSGTEAFF
>TRBD1|TRBV7-6|few|TRBJ2-7
TGTGCCAGCAGCTTAGCCTCGGGGACAGGGTATTACGAGCAGTACTTC
CASSLASGTGYYEQYF
>TRBD1|TRBV2|many|TRBJ2-3
TGTGCCAGCAGTGGACAGGGACCCCCCACAGATACGCAGTATTTT
CASSGQGPPTDTQYF
>TRBD2|TRBV4-1|-|TRBJ2-7
TGCGCCAGCAGCCAAGTACCTAGCGGGCCCTACGAGCAGTACTTC
CASSQVPSGPYEQYF
>TRBD1|TRBV5-1|-|TRBJ2-3
TGCGCCAGCAGCCTTACGACAGGGCGGTCGCACAGGGATACGCAGTATTTT
CASSLTTGRSHRDTQYF
>-|TRBV5-5|few|TRBJ2-7
TGTGCCAGCAGCGGGGTGAGCTCCTACGAGCAGTACTTC
CASSGVSSYEQYF
>-|TRBV3-1|-|TRBJ2-3
TGTGCCAGCAGCCAAGAAGAAAAAACGCAGTATTTT
CASSQEEKTQYF
>TRBD2|TRBV15|few|TRBJ2-3
TGTGCCACCAGCCCCCCTAGCGGGGGGTCAGATACGCAGTATTTT
CATSPPSGGSDTQYF
>TRBD2|TRBV3-1|-|TRBJ2-5
TGTGCCAGCAGCTTCCAACTAGCGCCAAATCAAGAGACCCAGTACTTC
CASSFQLAPNQETQYF
>TRBD2|TRBV3-1|-|TRBJ2-1
TGTGCCAGCAGCCAAGCTAGAGCGGGAGAGGATGAGCAGTTCTTC
CASSQARAGEDEQFF
>TRBD1|TRBV10-3|-|TRBJ1-2
TGTGCCATCAGTCAGACAGGGCCATCTAACTATGGCTACACCTTC
CAISQTGPSNYGYTF
>TRBD2|TRBV20-1|-|TRBJ2-5
TGCAGTGCCCTCGGGGGATTAGCGGGAACCGAAGAGACCCAGTACTTC
CSALGGLAGTEETQYF
>-|TRBV10-3|few|TRBJ2-1
TGTGCCAGCGCGGGAAACGACAATGAGCAGTTCTTC
CASAGNDNEQFF
>TRBD2|TRBV5-6|-|TRBJ2-3
TGTGCCAGCAGCTTTGGTCAAGCGGGAGTTAATACGCAGTATTTT
CASSFGQAGVNTQYF
>-|TRBV4-1|-|TRBJ1-4
TGCGCCAGCAGTCGAGGACGAGCTGAAAAACTGTTTTTT
CASSRGRAEKLFF
>-|TRBV27|few|TRBJ2-7
TGTGCCAGCAGTTTCAGCCCCACCAGCGAGCAGTACTTC
CASSFSPTSEQYF
>-|TRBV27|-|TRBJ1-5
TGTGCCAGCAGTTTAGTGGGGAATCTGTGCTGTCAGCCCCAGCATTTT
CASSLVGNLCCQPQHF
>-|TRBV20-1|few|TRBJ2-7
TGCAGTGCTAGATCTCCTTGGCGGGGCTCCTACGAGCAGTACTTC
CSARSPWRGSYEQYF
>-|TRBV24-1|-|TRBJ2-7
TGTGCCACCAGGAGATATTACCCCGGCAAATACGAGCAGTACTTC
CATRRYYPGKYEQYF
>TRBD2|TRBV6-1|-|TRBJ2-5
TGTGCCAGCACGCTAGCGGGAGGCGTCCAAGAGACCCAGTACTTC
CASTLAGGVQETQYF
>-|TRBV2|-|TRBJ2-7
TGTGCCAGCAGTGCGGTTGTCCGCTACGAGCAGTACTTC
CASSAVVRYEQYF
>-|TRBV4-1|-|TRBJ2-7
TGCGCCAGCAGCCAGACAGCCCCTCGGGGTAGGGGCTACGAGCAGTACTTC
CASSQTAPRGRGYEQYF
>-|TRBV14|-|TRBJ2-5
TGTGCCAGCAGCCAAGACAGGGTGACGACCCAGTACTTC
CASSQDRVTTQYF
>TRBD1|TRBV27|few|TRBJ1-1
TGTGCCAGCAGTCCCCGACAGGGAAGTAGCACTGAAGCTTTCTTT
CASSPRQGSSTEAFF
>TRBD2|TRBV4-2|-|TRBJ2-3
TGTGCCAGCAGCCTTACCCCATTAGCGGGAGTTCACGCAGATACGCAGTATTTT
CASSLTPLAGVHADTQYF
>-|TRBV28|-|TRBJ1-2
TGTGCCAGCAGTTTATTGGGGGTTAACAAAGACTACACCTTC
CASSLLGVNKDYTF
>-|TRBV27|-|TRBJ2-1
TGTGCCAGCAGTCCCTCGCCGGACCCGGACTATGAGCAGTTTTTC
CASSPSPDPDYEQFF
>-|TRBV20-1|-|TRBJ2-4
TGCAGTGCTAGAGAAATAAAGAGTACCAAAAACATTCAGTACTTC
CSAREIKSTKNIQYF
>TRBD1|TRBV11-1|-|TRBJ2-4
TGTGCCAGCAGCCACCCGCGGACAGGGGCGGGGGCCAAAAACATTCAGTACTTC
CASSHPRTGAGAKNIQYF
>-|TRBV28|few|TRBJ2-7
TGTGCCAGCAGGGAAACGATGACCTACGAGCAGTACTTC
CASRETMTYEQYF